These T cell receptor beta chains were read from a single sample in a study of blood T cell repertoires in COVID-19. Assay used: immunoSEQ multiplex PCR; TCRdb lists only in-frame clones, some missing. Among about 300,000 clones listed, around 90% were seen once. Sequences were obtained from peripheral blood. Source of these receptors: a woman in her forties or fifties with COVID-19, enrolled during active disease. The conserved cysteine and the conserved F or W are not part of the CDR3 here.

CDR3 protein,CDR3 length,J gene,V gene
ASSQRYRGRMNTEAF,15,TRBJ1-1,TRBV3-1/TRBV3-2
ASSAAGTRTEAF,12,TRBJ1-1,TRBV7-9
ASSRGGPSTGELF,13,TRBJ2-2,TRBV3-1/TRBV3-2
ASSFPGASEETQY,13,TRBJ2-5,TRBV11-3
ASRLRTGTYEQY,12,TRBJ2-7,TRBV6-6
ASSGGTSGYNEQF,13,TRBJ2-1,TRBV6-2/TRBV6-3
SVATSGGTEAF,11,TRBJ1-1,TRBV29-1
ASSHLGLPDNEQF,13,TRBJ2-1,TRBV3-1/TRBV3-2
ASSNNPGGGGETQY,14,TRBJ2-5,TRBV19
ASSLRGREVTGEQF,14,TRBJ2-1,TRBV27
ASGLNYKTQPRQAPNTEAF,19,TRBJ1-1,TRBV12-5
ASSQAQNSNQPQH,13,TRBJ1-5,TRBV4-1
AISPGTGRSSYEQY,14,TRBJ2-7,TRBV10-3
ASSPLEGGLETQY,13,TRBJ2-5,TRBV5-1
ASADPRTSGSQDTQY,15,TRBJ2-3,TRBV12-5
ASSGSGYNEQF,11,TRBJ2-1,TRBV5-1
ASSISLGGPRETQY,14,TRBJ2-5,TRBV19
ASRGGGAFYNEQF,13,TRBJ2-1,TRBV7-6
SAPGGITDTQY,11,TRBJ2-3,TRBV29-1
AWGLQGARNEQF,12,TRBJ2-1,TRBV30
ASSWGRGGSNQPQH,14,TRBJ1-5,TRBV7-9
ASSSAGGIAVGQY,13,TRBJ2-7,TRBV7-2
ASSIDRRGEPQH,12,TRBJ1-5,TRBV19
ASSRQHGAYNEQF,13,TRBJ2-1,TRBV19
ASSLGELQETQY,12,TRBJ2-5,TRBV5-1
ATSVEDTQY,9,TRBJ2-3,TRBV10-3
ASSPSLYEQY,10,TRBJ2-7,TRBV7-3
ASDWPREQY,9,TRBJ2-7,TRBV5-8
ASRQAGGLYEQY,12,TRBJ2-7,TRBV28
ASSLVAERMNEQF,13,TRBJ2-1,TRBV11-2
ASSAAGRGNYEQY,13,TRBJ2-7,TRBV5-4
ASSQDGGSQLEQY,13,TRBJ2-7,TRBV3-1/TRBV3-2
ASSKGRRGLAGPSYEQY,17,TRBJ2-7,TRBV21-1
ASRKRTGPEAF,11,TRBJ1-1,TRBV21-1
ASSKIGSRNTGELF,14,TRBJ2-2,TRBV7-2
ASSFVRLAQLTGELF,15,TRBJ2-2,TRBV6-2/TRBV6-3
ASSLQGNTIY,10,TRBJ1-3,TRBV5-6
ASSLDGTGEAF,11,TRBJ1-1,TRBV11-3
ASSTRESSYNEQF,13,TRBJ2-1,TRBV3-1/TRBV3-2
AWSVGPGNSEAF,12,TRBJ1-1,TRBV30
ASSSLLGTGIDWQY,14,TRBJ2-7,TRBV27
ASSLLAGGPGDEQF,14,TRBJ2-1,TRBV27
ASSSRDRGTNEKLF,14,TRBJ1-4,TRBV6-5
ASSQATGLAGAGGELF,16,TRBJ2-2,TRBV3-1/TRBV3-2
ASSRLAGKYEQY,12,TRBJ2-7,TRBV27
ASSSDRARGGNEQF,14,TRBJ2-1,TRBV7-2
ASSLAGGEAF,10,TRBJ1-1,TRBV5-4
ASSLAAGGSGNTIY,14,TRBJ1-3,TRBV7-2